This TCR beta chain was captured by sequencing in a study of T cell responses to AZD1222 COVID-19 vaccine. The assay was immunoSEQ multiplex PCR, and TCRdb's table has in-frame clones only and misses some. Of fewer than 200,000 clones in the sample, around nine tenths were seen once. This specimen was peripheral blood, taken 28 days after the second AZD1222 dose. The TCR sequence derives from an adult who received the AZD1222 COVID-19 vaccine.

Here the CDR3 DNA reads TGTGCCAGCAGCCCGGGACAGGGGGTCAATCAGCCCCAGCATTTT. Translating it yields CASSPGQGVNQPQHF. The V gene is TRBV7-6, the J gene TRBJ1-5; TRBD1 matches at 11 bases. The CDR3 length is 15 residues. J lost 3 bases, V lost 5 bases, and 3 bases had no gene match. The germline V gene encodes CDR1 SGHVS and CDR2 FNYEAQ.